The 23 T cell receptor beta chains below all came from one sample that was sequenced in a study of T cells in Graves' hyperthyroidism and ophthalmopathy (dated by TCRdb to the late 2010s). The method behind the library was multiplex PCR. The data were produced on an Illumina HiSeq 2000. Amplification of TCR beta CDR3 regions was carried out from RNA transcripts. A first-round RT-PCR of the TCR CDR3 used the HTBI primer set with the Qiagen OneStep RT-PCR kit. TCRdb handled the public reads itself, with Q25 trimming in fastp and clone calling in MiXCR, and kept productive beta chains. Rows with a matching CDR3 protein are joined into one entry that keeps the most common DNA and genes. The sample profile shows 750,000 to 900,000 distinct CDR3 sequences; around 38% of them were found once. The ten largest account for approximately 8.7% of the sample. Sequencing was carried out using blood. These receptors all come from a man between 18 and 35 years old with Graves' hyperthyroidism.

There are many counts of this clonotype. This chain joins TRBV29-1 and TRBJ2-7; TRBD1 or TRBD2 may be the D gene (5 bases each). This CDR3 is built from 14 residues. Germline-derived CDR1 and CDR2 are SQVTM and ANQGSEA. The V end was cut by 2 bases, the J end by 7 bases, with 18 bases between. CDR3 in amino acids: CSVEMELSGREQYF. In DNA, the CDR3 is TGCAGCGTTGAAATGGAGTTGTCGGGGCGGGAGCAGTACTTC.

V gene TRBV20-1 combines with J gene TRBJ2-7; maybe TRBD1 (5 bases). There are 14 residues in the CDR3. Germline V gene data show CDR1 as DFQATT and CDR2 as SNEGSKA (reference sequence). The V and J ends lost 1 base and 2 bases respectively, with 12 bases between them. CDR3 DNA sequence: TGCAGTGCTAGAGCGCCCAGGGCCACCTACGAGCAGTACTTC. Residues: CSARAPRATYEQYF.

The sample holds a few counts of this clonotype. The gene calls are TRBV5-4 and TRBJ2-7; TRBD1 aligns across 8 bases. Germline trimming cut 4 bases from V and 5 bases from J; bases unmatched to any gene: 11. The CDR3 totals 15 residues. Germline loops: CDR1 SGHNT, CDR2 YYREEE (reference sequence). CDR3 in DNA: TGTGCCAGCAGCCCCCGGACAGGGAGTAGTCACGAGCAGTACTTC. Translation: CASSPRTGSSHEQYF.

In this sample, this clonotype turned up many times. CDR3 nucleotides: TGTGCCAGCAGGACAGGGATTGACTATGGCTACACCTTC. As protein: CASRTGIDYGYTF. The chain combines TRBV2 with TRBJ1-2, with 7 bases lining up with TRBD1. The germline V gene has CDR1 SNHLY and CDR2 FYNNEI. The CDR3 is 13 residues long. V gave up 6 bases and J gave up 3 bases; unmatched junction bases: 4.

This clonotype was counted ten times or more. The rearrangement uses TRBV29-1 and TRBJ2-7, with TRBD1 matching 9 bases. CDR3 length: 14 amino acids. The germline CDR1 and CDR2 sequences are SQVTM and ANQGSEA. After removal of 6 bases from V and 1 base from J, the junction contained 7 bases not matched to a gene. CDR3 in DNA: TGCAGCGTACTAATGGGGACAGGGTCCTACGAGCAGTACTTC. This translates into CSVLMGTGSYEQYF.

There are many counts of this clonotype. The chain has TRBV15 and TRBJ2-7; 7 nucleotides agree with TRBD2. J lost 0 bases, V lost 5 bases, and 10 bases had no gene match. This CDR3 region has 16 residues. Per germline, CDR1 LNHNV and CDR2 YYDKDF (reference sequence). The CDR3 DNA reads as TGTGCCACCAGCGTAGCGGGCCCTGTTAGCTCCTACGAGCAGTACTTC. Translated: CATSVAGPVSSYEQYF.

The chain recombines TRBV7-6 with TRBJ2-2; TRBD1 matches 10 bases. Germline V gene lookup returns CDR1 SGHVS and CDR2 FNYEAQ. The CDR3 runs to 14 residues. V lost 3 bases to trimming and J lost 8 bases; unmatched junction nucleotides: 3. The CDR3 DNA reads as TGTGCCAGCAGCTTCGGGACAGGGGATGGGGAGCTGTTTTTT. Translation: CASSFGTGDGELFF.

The chain employs TRBV7-9 and TRBJ1-3; a possible D gene is TRBD1 (5 bases). Between the trimmed V and J ends, which lost 5 bases and 0 bases, there was a span of 11 bases. This CDR3 spans 15 amino acids. The germline V gene has CDR1 SEHNR and CDR2 FQNEAQ (reference sequence). The CDR3 nucleotides are TGTGCCAGCAGCCTGTCGGACAACTCTGGAAACACCATATATTTT. This sequence encodes CASSLSDNSGNTIYF.

The chain combines TRBV6-5 with TRBJ2-5; 8 bases are shared with TRBD2. CDR3 length: 13 residues. Germline CDR1 MNHEY, CDR2 SVGAGI. Trimming took 11 bases from V and 5 from J; bases not matched to a gene: 10. As DNA, the CDR3 is TGTGCCTCCTCGGCTAGCGGGCCTGAGACCCAGTACTTC. It codes for CASSASGPETQYF.

The chain joins TRBV29-1 to TRBJ2-6; D perhaps matches TRBD2 (5 bases). With 8 bases removed from V and 2 bases from J, the gap between germline ends came to 10 bases. The CDR3 runs to 13 residues. Germline CDR1 and CDR2: SQVTM and ANQGSEA. The CDR3 region has the DNA TGCAGCACCCCCGGGGCTGGGGCCAACGTCCTGACTTTC. Its translation: CSTPGAGANVLTF. The variable domain in full, completed from reference TRBV29-1 and TRBJ2-6, reads SAVISQKPSRDICQRGTSLTIQCQVDSQVTMMFWYRQQPGQSLTLIATANQGSEATYESGFVIDKFPISRPNLTFSTLTVSNMSPEDSSIYLCSTPGAGANVLTFGAGSRLTVL.

About this clonotype: A much larger clone differs from this one at a single base, so this may be a read error. The chain carries TRBV25-1 and TRBJ2-7; a weak D match, TRBD1 (6 bases). The length of the CDR3 is 13 residues. Germline-derived CDR1 and CDR2 are MGHDK and SYGVNS. CDR3 DNA: TGTGCCAGCTGGTCAGGGGAGTCCTACGAGCAGCACTTC. It encodes CASWSGESYEQHF.

Concerning this clonotype: The likely explanation is a read error, given a far larger clone one base away. The CDR3 loop is CATSLVLNTEAFF. DNA of the CDR3: TGTGCCACCAGTTTGGTTTTAAACACTGAAGCTTTCTTT. This chain links TRBV12-3 or TRBV12-4 with TRBJ1-1; D is unresolved. This CDR3 spans 13 amino acids.

This clonotype was detected a few times. The chain recombines TRBV6-6 with TRBJ1-1, with D tentatively TRBD1 (6 bases). V lost 8 bases and J 5 bases, leaving 18 bases between the germline ends. CDR3 size: 14 residues. Germline V gene data show CDR1 as MNHNY and CDR2 as SVGAGI (reference sequence). The CDR3 here is CASPRGEGLTEAFF. The CDR3 nucleotides are TGTGCCAGCCCTAGGGGGGAGGGTTTGACTGAAGCTTTCTTT.

The chain employs TRBV6-5 and TRBJ1-6; D possibly corresponds to TRBD1 (6 bases). The CDR3 is made up of 16 amino acids. Trimming left V 6 bases short and J 7 bases short, with 19 bases between. Germline V gene data show CDR1 as MNHEY and CDR2 as SVGAGI. The CDR3 spells CASRYSPGQGNSPLHF. The DNA for the CDR3 is TGTGCCAGCAGATATTCTCCGGGACAAGGCAATTCACCCCTCCACTTT.

In its sample, this clonotype was seen a few times. The chain employs TRBV7-2 and TRBJ1-5; possibly TRBD1 for D (5 bases). Germline lookup yields CDR1 SGHTA and CDR2 FQGNSA. V lost 4 bases to trimming and J lost 5 bases, with 12 bases between them. This CDR3 comprises 14 residues. The CDR3: CASSSDSHHQPQHF. In nucleotides, the CDR3 is TGTGCCAGCAGCTCAGACAGCCATCATCAGCCCCAGCATTTT. The complete variable domain, with remaining parts taken from reference TRBV7-2 and TRBJ1-5, reads GAGVSQSPSNKVTEKGKDVELRCDPISGHTALYWYRQSLGQGLEFLIYFQGNSAPDKSGLPSDRFSAERTGGSVSTLTIQRTQQEDSAVYLCASSSDSHHQPQHFGDGTRLSIL.

The chain uses TRBV29-1 and TRBJ1-2, with 8 positions matching TRBD1. V dropped 6 bases and J dropped 4; count of bases not matched to a gene: 7. There are 13 residues in the CDR3. Looked up from germline, CDR1 is SQVTM and CDR2 is ANQGSEA. CDR3 region: CSVGGQGLYGYTF. For the CDR3, the DNA is TGCAGCGTGGGCGGACAGGGCCTCTATGGCTACACCTTC. The complete variable domain, with remaining parts taken from reference TRBV29-1 and TRBJ1-2, reads SAVISQKPSRDICQRGTSLTIQCQVDSQVTMMFWYRQQPGQSLTLIATANQGSEATYESGFVIDKFPISRPNLTFSTLTVSNMSPEDSSIYLCSVGGQGLYGYTFGSGTRLTVV.

With respect to this clonotype: Just one base apart from a much larger clone, this may be a read error. The conserved final phenylalanine or tryptophan is absent from the CDR3, which likely points to a read error. V and J are TRBV7-9 and TRBJ2-5, with a weak D call TRBD1 (5 bases). V was trimmed by 5 bases and J by 1 base, leaving 11 bases between them. From germline, CDR1 is SEHNR and CDR2 FQNEAQ (reference sequence). The CDR3 runs 14 residues. This CDR3 reads CASSVDTLQETQYL. In DNA, the CDR3 is TGTGCCAGCAGCGTGGACACTCTCCAAGAGACCCAGTACCTC.

The chain is built from TRBV7-9 and TRBJ1-4; D is uncertain. The germline CDR1 and CDR2 sequences are SEHNR and FQNEAQ (reference sequence). V lost 3 bases and J 6 bases, leaving 17 bases between the germline ends. CDR3 length: 16 residues. CDR3 in DNA: TGTGCCAGCAGCTTCTACGGGGAGGAGGAGGATGAAAAACTGTTTTTT. This gives the protein CASSFYGEEEDEKLFF.

The chain employs TRBV20-1 and TRBJ2-7; tentatively, D is TRBD2 (6 bases). Germline CDR1 DFQATT, CDR2 SNEGSKA (reference sequence). Trimming pared 3 bases from V and 0 bases from J, leaving 9 bases between. This CDR3 comprises 13 residues. CDR3 in DNA: TGCAGTGCTAGCGGGGGTTACTCCTACGAGCAGTACTTC. Protein product: CSASGGYSYEQYF.

This clonotype came up a few times. J is TRBJ2-7 and V is TRBV9, with D possibly TRBD2 on 6 matching bases. Germline V CDR1 and CDR2: SGDLS, YYNGEE. V was shortened by 4 bases and J by 9 bases, with 23 bases between the two germline ends. This CDR3 spans 15 amino acids. The CDR3 nucleotides are TGTGCCAGCAGCAAGAGCGCGGGATCGGGGATCGGGCAGTACTTC. Translating it yields CASSKSAGSGIGQYF.

This clonotype was recorded many times. This sequence joins TRBV20-1 and TRBJ1-6, with unresolved D. Germline-derived CDR1 and CDR2 are DFQATT and SNEGSKA (reference sequence). This CDR3 comprises 13 residues. The germline V and J ends were trimmed by 1 base and 7 bases, with 8 bases remaining between them. CDR3 in DNA: TGCAGTGCTAGAGTCGGCGGAAATTCACCCCTCCACTTT. Its translation is CSARVGGNSPLHF.

The chain uses TRBV7-9 and TRBJ1-2; TRBD1 matches at 7 bases. V lost 2 bases and J lost 8; bases outside the gene matches: 2. CDR3 length: 12 residues. CDR1 SEHNR and CDR2 FQNEAQ come from the germline V gene (reference sequence). Here the CDR3 DNA reads TGTGCCAGCAGCTTAACGGACAGGGGCTACACCTTC. It encodes CASSLTDRGYTF.

Only a few counts were recorded for this clonotype. CDR3 protein: CASSLQGHQETQYF. The DNA for the CDR3 is TGTGCCAGCAGCCTACAGGGTCATCAAGAGACCCAGTACTTC. The rearrangement joins TRBV7-9 to TRBJ2-5, with D possibly being TRBD1 (6 bases). V dropped 5 bases and J dropped 2 bases, with 12 bases sitting between them. Germline-derived CDR1 and CDR2 are SEHNR and FQNEAQ (reference sequence). The CDR3 loop spans 14 amino acids.